This T cell receptor (beta chain) was found in a study of radiation and T cells in renal cell carcinoma. Study conclusions and caveats: In nephrectomy-only tumors, top 100 clonotypes averaged about 45%, versus around 50% irradiated.

TCRdb keeps only in-frame clones here, not all; method: immunoSEQ multiplex PCR. In the table there are around 20,000 clones, around three fifths of which are singletons. J was trimmed by 4 bases and V by 0 bases; bases with no gene match: 12. The CDR3 loop spans 17 amino acids. Germline V CDR1 and CDR2: SGHNT, YYREEE (reference sequence). On this clone: Its target is not known.

Treatment reported: treatment-naive control, cytoreductive nephrectomy. Clear cell pathology was present in this patient's renal cell carcinoma. The chain uses TRBV5-4 and TRBJ1-2; TRBD1 matches 7 bases. The sample was tumor tissue, taken from a patient whose treatment was nephrectomy without radiotherapy. The clonotype was recovered from a man aged 45-60 years with renal cell carcinoma. The CDR3 spells CASSLDGGAGGFYGYTF. Written as DNA, the CDR3 is TGTGCCAGCAGCTTGGATGGAGGGGCAGGGGGATTCTATGGCTACACCTTC.